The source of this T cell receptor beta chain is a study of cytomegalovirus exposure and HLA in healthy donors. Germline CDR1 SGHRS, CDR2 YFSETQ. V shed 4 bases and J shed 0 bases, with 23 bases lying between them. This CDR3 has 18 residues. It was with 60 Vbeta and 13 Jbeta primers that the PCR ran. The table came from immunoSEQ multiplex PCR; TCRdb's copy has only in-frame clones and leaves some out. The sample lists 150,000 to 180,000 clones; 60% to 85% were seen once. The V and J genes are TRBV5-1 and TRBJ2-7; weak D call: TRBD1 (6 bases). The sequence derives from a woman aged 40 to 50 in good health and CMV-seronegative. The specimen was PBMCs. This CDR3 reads CASSPYLLTGSNSYEQYF. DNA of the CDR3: TGCGCCAGCAGCCCCTACCTTCTGACAGGCTCAAACTCCTACGAGCAGTACTTC.